The 2 T cell receptor beta chains below all came from one sample that was sequenced in a study of T cell repertoires in cytomegalovirus infection. TCRdb recomputed calls from the reads with MiXCR, one row per CDR3 protein. The table shows some 560,000 distinct CDR3 sequences, with over 35% occurring only once. For these receptors, no antigen is known. Sequences were derived from cultured PBMCs, sampled from culture after CMV antigen stimulation. The source of these receptors is a human donor in good health (CMV status not recorded). Some clones in this sample may be carry-over from other donors' samples.

This chain links TRBV6-6 with TRBJ1-5; perhaps TRBD1 as D (6 bases). The length of the CDR3 is 15 residues. Per the germline V gene, CDR1 is MNHNY and CDR2 is SVGAGI (reference sequence). V was clipped by 6 bases and J by 3 bases, with 15 bases between them. The CDR3 sequence is CASSPGQGNNQPQHF. The DNA of the CDR3 is TGTGCCAGCAGCCCAGGCCAGGGGAACAATCAGCCCCAGCATTTT.

The CDR3 nucleotides read TGTGCCAGCAGTTTAAGGCCTGGGGGCAATCAGCCCCAGCATTTT. Translating it yields CASSLRPGGNQPQHF. V usage is TRBV12-3 or TRBV12-4 and J usage is TRBJ1-5; no clear D. Trimming took off 2 bases at V and 2 bases at J, with 10 bases between the two ends. This CDR3 comprises 15 residues.